Given below is one T cell receptor beta chain in context. The antigen remains unidentified. The V gene's germline CDR1 is MDHEN and CDR2 SYDVKM. Unmatched junction bases numbered 11, after V lost 4 bases and J lost 5 bases. The CDR3 has 16 residues. A J-beta primer mix and a sample-barcoded 5' primer were used in a second PCR of roughly 6 to 11 cycles. MiXCR, run by TCRdb on the 5' RACE reads, gives a single entry per CDR3 protein. The profile shows 1.2 million to 1.5 million distinct CDR3 sequences, roughly 40% of them singletons. This specimen comes from a study of blood T cells in healthy people across ages. Whole-study results and caveats: Diversity of TCR beta per million T cells declined in a roughly linear way with age.

The V call is TRBV28, the J call TRBJ2-3; 8 bases map to TRBD2. What was sequenced was blood. This receptor was identified in a woman under 30 in good health. CDR3 DNA sequence: TGTGCCAGCAGTTCCTTAGCGGGGCAACGGGGAGATACGCAGTATTTT. Protein sequence: CASSSLAGQRGDTQYF.